The 16 T cell receptor beta chains listed next were all sequenced from one sample in a study of T cell clonotyping in hematopoietic cell transplantation (dated by TCRdb to the early 2020s). The meaning of the sample's time point label: 30 days after allo-HCT. Library construction relied on the immunoSEQ multiplex PCR assay. Held by TCRdb, this immuneACCESS table contains in-frame sequences only and omits some clones. Under half of the omission traces to an unresolved V gene where checked; the cause of the rest is unknown. Recorded for this sample are 4,000 to 5,000 clones; 94% of them occurred a single time. The ten largest clones capture 5.2% of the sample. This material consisted of peripheral blood mononuclear cells, taken 30 days after allogeneic stem cell transplant. The receptors come from a male patient aged 70 to 79 who had an allogeneic stem cell transplant from an unrelated donor, so T cells may come from the graft donor. Some clones in this sample may be carry-over from other donors' samples.

The rearrangement links TRBV27 to TRBJ1-4, with 8 bases matching TRBD1. The CDR3 runs to 13 residues. The J segment lost 8 bases and the V segment lost 7 bases, leaving 6 bases of the junction unmatched. CDR1 is MNHEY and CDR2 is SMNVEV in the germline V gene (reference sequence). This chain's CDR3 is CASTRGPGEKLFF. The CDR3 DNA reads TGTGCCAGCACCAGGGGGCCGGGGGAAAAACTGTTTTTT.

The chain employs TRBV27 and TRBJ1-1; D remains unclear. This CDR3 has 14 residues. The V gene's germline CDR1 is MNHEY and CDR2 SMNVEV (reference sequence). The V end was cut by 0 bases, the J end by 2 bases, with 7 bases between. For the CDR3, the DNA is TGTGCCAGCAGTTTATCGGGGATTAACACTGAAGCTTTCTTT. This translates into CASSLSGINTEAFF.

The chain is built from TRBV4-3 and TRBJ2-7; TRBD2 matches 8 bases. The germline V gene encodes CDR1 LGHNA and CDR2 YSLEER. This CDR3 has 15 residues. V lost 4 bases and J lost 5; bases outside the gene matches: 10. The CDR3 bases are TGCGCCAGCAGCCCCACCGGGGGGGGGCTGCACGAGCAGTACTTC. Translating it yields CASSPTGGGLHEQYF.

CDR3 sequence reads: CASSLGPGSSYEQYF. CDR3 DNA sequence: TGCGCCAGCAGCCTTGGCCCTGGGTCGAGTTACGAGCAGTACTTC. The chain employs TRBV4-3 and TRBJ2-7; D not resolved. Trimming removed 4 bases from V and 4 bases from J, with 17 bases in between. CDR3 length: 15 residues. Germline V CDR1 and CDR2: LGHNA, YSLEER.

This clone has only one observation. The gene calls are TRBV29-1 and TRBJ2-7; the match to TRBD1 covers 7 bases. Germline values: CDR1 SQVTM, CDR2 ANQGSEA. CDR3 length: 12 amino acids. Unmatched junction bases numbered 5, after V lost 2 bases and J lost 7 bases. The DNA of the CDR3 is TGCAGCGTTGAAAGGGACAGTCGGGAGCAGTACTTC. It specifies CSVERDSREQYF.

This clone was observed a handful of times. V is TRBV4-2 and J is TRBJ2-7; 11 nucleotides match TRBD2. From germline, CDR1 is LGHNA and CDR2 YNFKEQ. After removal of 4 bases from V and 3 bases from J, the junction contained 8 bases not matched to a gene. The CDR3 is made up of 16 amino acids. The CDR3 coding sequence is TGTGCCAGCAGCCCAACTCTGGGGACTAGCGGCTACGAGCAGTACTTC. Encoded protein: CASSPTLGTSGYEQYF.

This sequence joins TRBV2 and TRBJ1-1, with a tentative D call TRBD1 (5 bases). The CDR3 length is 15 residues. Germline lookup yields CDR1 SNHLY and CDR2 FYNNEI. The ends were cut back, 5 bases at V and 1 base at J, with 14 bases in the middle. The CDR3 loop reads CASSPQGPPNTEAFF. CDR3 in DNA: TGTGCCAGCAGTCCCCAGGGTCCCCCGAACACTGAAGCTTTCTTT.

The V call is TRBV10-3, the J call TRBJ2-7; 12 bases map to TRBD2. V dropped 4 bases and J dropped 7; count of bases not matched to a gene: 11. The germline V gene has CDR1 ENHRY and CDR2 SYGVKD. The CDR3 has 16 amino acids. In DNA form, the CDR3 reads TGTGCCATCAGTGGCCGGACTAGCGGGAACGAGGGGGAGCAGTACTTC. Translating it yields CAISGRTSGNEGEQYF.

V usage is TRBV30 and J usage is TRBJ1-2, with TRBD1 matching 8 bases. Unmatched junction bases numbered 7, after V lost 2 bases and J lost 8 bases. The germline V gene has CDR1 GTSNPN and CDR2 SVGIG (reference sequence). The CDR3 consists of 13 residues. CDR3 coding DNA: TGTGCCTGGAGTCCGCGGACAGGGATCGGCTACACCTTC. Its translation is CAWSPRTGIGYTF.

The V and J genes are TRBV28 and TRBJ2-6; D is perhaps TRBD2 (5 bases). This CDR3 comprises 16 residues. Trimming took 7 bases from V and 0 from J, leaving 13 bases between them. Germline loops: CDR1 MDHEN, CDR2 SYDVKM. The CDR3 DNA follows: TGTGCCAGCACCGAACTCGAGGGCTCTGGGGCCAACGTCCTGACTTTC. It encodes CASTELEGSGANVLTF.

This clone appeared a single time. The CDR3 loop is CASSYWKQRGNTIYF. The CDR3 nucleotides read TGTGCCAGCAGTTATTGGAAACAGAGAGGAAACACCATATATTTT. The chain carries TRBV6-6 and TRBJ1-3; unclear D gene. There are 15 residues in the CDR3. Germline lookup yields CDR1 MNHNY and CDR2 SVGAGI (reference sequence). V lost 3 bases and J 4 bases, leaving 13 bases between the germline ends.

The chain recombines TRBV4-1 with TRBJ2-7; perhaps TRBD1 as D (5 bases). CDR1 and CDR2 from the germline V gene are MGHRA and YSYEKL. The CDR3 runs to 14 residues. V was shortened by 0 bases and J by 2 bases, with 8 bases between the two germline ends. The chain's CDR3 is CASSQDGAAYEQYF. The DNA of the CDR3 is TGCGCCAGCAGCCAAGATGGGGCAGCCTACGAGCAGTACTTC.

The J gene is TRBJ2-4, the V gene TRBV15; D uncertain. The germline CDR1 and CDR2 sequences are LNHNV and YYDKDF (reference sequence). This CDR3 is 15 amino acids long. V lost 3 bases and J lost 7, with 16 bases in between. In DNA form, the CDR3 reads TGTGCCACCAGCAGGTACGCGGCTTCGGCGAACATTCAGTACTTC. Translating it yields CATSRYAASANIQYF.

CDR3: CASSPPPSGRGYEQYF. DNA for the CDR3: TGTGCCAGCTCACCACCGCCTAGCGGGAGGGGCTACGAGCAGTACTTC. This chain links TRBV18 with TRBJ2-7, with 12 bases fitting TRBD2. Germline V gene sequence: CDR1 KGHSH, CDR2 LQKENI. The CDR3 sequence is 16 residues long. Trimming took 0 bases from V and 3 from J; bases not matched to a gene: 3.

The rearrangement uses TRBV6-5 and TRBJ2-1; weak D call: TRBD1 (6 bases). The V and J ends lost 10 bases and 5 bases respectively, with 12 bases between them. The germline gives CDR1 MNHEY, CDR2 SVGAGI. The CDR3 extends over 12 amino acids. For the CDR3, the DNA is TGTGCCACCCACAGGGCGAACAATGAGCAGTTCTTC. The encoded protein is CATHRANNEQFF.

The chain links TRBV29-1 to TRBJ1-1, with unresolved D. CDR1 SQVTM and CDR2 ANQGSEA come from the germline V gene. The CDR3 spans 12 residues. Trimming took off 1 base at V and 4 bases at J, with 7 bases between the two ends. As DNA, the CDR3 is TGCAGCGTTGAAGGCCCCCTCACTGAAGCTTTCTTT. Translation gives CSVEGPLTEAFF.